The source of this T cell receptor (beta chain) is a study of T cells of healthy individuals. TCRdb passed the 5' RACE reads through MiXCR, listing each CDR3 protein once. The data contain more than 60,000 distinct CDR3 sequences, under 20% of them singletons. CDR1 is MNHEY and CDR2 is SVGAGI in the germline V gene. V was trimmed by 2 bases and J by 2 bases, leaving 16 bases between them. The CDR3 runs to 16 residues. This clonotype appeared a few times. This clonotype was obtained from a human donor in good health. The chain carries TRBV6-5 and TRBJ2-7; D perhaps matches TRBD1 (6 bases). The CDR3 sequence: CASSYVPGDKAYEQYF. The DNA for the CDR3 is TGTGCCAGCAGTTACGTCCCAGGGGATAAGGCCTACGAGCAGTACTTC.